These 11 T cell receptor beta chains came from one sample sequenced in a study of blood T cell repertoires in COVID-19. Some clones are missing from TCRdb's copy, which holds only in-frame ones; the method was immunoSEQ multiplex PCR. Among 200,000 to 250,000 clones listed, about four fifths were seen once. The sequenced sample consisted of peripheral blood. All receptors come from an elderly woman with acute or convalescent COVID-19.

Here the CDR3 reads CASSQGTGGWKYF. CDR3 nucleotide sequence: TGTGCCAGCAGCCAAGGGACAGGGGGCTGGAAGTACTTC. The chain links TRBV3-1 (or the pseudogene TRBV3-2) to TRBJ2-4; 11 bases match TRBD1. The junction had 4 bases not matched to a gene; V was cut back by 1 base and J by 14 bases. Per the germline V gene, CDR1 is LGHDT and CDR2 is YNNKEL (reference sequence). This CDR3 has 13 residues.

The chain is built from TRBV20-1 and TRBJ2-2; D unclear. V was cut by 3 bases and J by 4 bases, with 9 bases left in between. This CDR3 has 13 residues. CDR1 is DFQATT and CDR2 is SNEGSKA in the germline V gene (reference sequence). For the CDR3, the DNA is TGCAGTGCTAGTTACAGACCCACCGGGGAGCTGTTTTTT. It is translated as CSASYRPTGELFF.

CDR3 sequence: CASSQSRGQGNTEAFF. The CDR3 DNA reads TGTGCCAGCAGTCAATCCCGGGGACAGGGGAACACTGAAGCTTTCTTT. The rearrangement uses TRBV28 and TRBJ1-1, with 9 nucleotides matching TRBD1. The germline gives CDR1 MDHEN, CDR2 SYDVKM. J gave up 1 base and V 5 bases, and 8 bases lay outside the gene matches. CDR3 length equals 16 residues. The entire variable domain, with the rest obtained from reference TRBV28 and TRBJ1-1, is as follows: DVKVTQSSRYLVKRTGEKVFLECVQDMDHENMFWYRQDPGLGLRLIYFSYDVKMKEKGDIPEGYSVSREKKERFSLILESASTNQTSMYLCASSQSRGQGNTEAFFGQGTRLTVV.

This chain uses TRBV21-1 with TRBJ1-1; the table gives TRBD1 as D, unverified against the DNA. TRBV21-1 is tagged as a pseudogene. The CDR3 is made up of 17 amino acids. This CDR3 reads CASSTTPRQVVNTEAFF. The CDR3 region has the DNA TGTGCCAGCAGCACCACCCCCAGACAGGTCGTGAACACTGAAGCTTTCTTT.

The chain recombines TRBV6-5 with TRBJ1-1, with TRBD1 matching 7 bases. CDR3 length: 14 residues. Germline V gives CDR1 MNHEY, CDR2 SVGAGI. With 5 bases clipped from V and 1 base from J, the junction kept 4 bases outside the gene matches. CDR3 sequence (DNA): TGTGCCAGCAGTATACGGACAGGGAACACTGAAGCTTTCTTT. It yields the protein CASSIRTGNTEAFF.

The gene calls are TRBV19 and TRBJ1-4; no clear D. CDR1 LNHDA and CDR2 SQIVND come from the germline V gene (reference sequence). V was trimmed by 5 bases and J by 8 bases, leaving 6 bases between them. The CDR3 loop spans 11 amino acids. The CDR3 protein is CASSGREKLFF. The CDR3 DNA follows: TGTGCCAGTAGTGGGAGAGAAAAACTGTTTTTT.

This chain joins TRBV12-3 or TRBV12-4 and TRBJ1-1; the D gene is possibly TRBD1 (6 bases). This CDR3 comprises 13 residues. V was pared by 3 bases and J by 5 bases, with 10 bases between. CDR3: CASSLAGVTEAFF. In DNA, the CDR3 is TGTGCCAGCAGTTTGGCAGGGGTAACTGAAGCTTTCTTT.

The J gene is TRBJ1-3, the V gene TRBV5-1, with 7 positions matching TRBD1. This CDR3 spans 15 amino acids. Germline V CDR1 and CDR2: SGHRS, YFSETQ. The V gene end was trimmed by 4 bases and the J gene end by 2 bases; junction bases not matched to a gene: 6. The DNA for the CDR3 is TGCGCCAGCAGCCCCGGGGACAGAACTGGAAACACCATATATTTT. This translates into CASSPGDRTGNTIYF. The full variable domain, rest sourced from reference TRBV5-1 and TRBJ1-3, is KAGVTQTPRYLIKTRGQQVTLSCSPISGHRSVSWYQQTPGQGLQFLFEYFSETQRNKGNFPGRFSGRQFSNSRSEMNVSTLELGDSALYLCASSPGDRTGNTIYFGEGSWLTVV.

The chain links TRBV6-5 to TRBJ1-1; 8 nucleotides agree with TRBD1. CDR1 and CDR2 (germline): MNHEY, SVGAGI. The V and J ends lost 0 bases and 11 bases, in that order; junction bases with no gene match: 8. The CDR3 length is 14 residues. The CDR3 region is CASSYSDRGPLAFF. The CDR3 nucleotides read TGTGCCAGCAGTTACTCTGACAGGGGCCCTTTGGCTTTCTTT.

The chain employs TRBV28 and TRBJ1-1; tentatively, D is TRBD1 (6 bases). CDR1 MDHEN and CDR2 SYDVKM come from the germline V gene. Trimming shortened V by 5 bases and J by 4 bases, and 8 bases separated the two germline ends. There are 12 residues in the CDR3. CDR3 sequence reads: CASSGQFTEAFF. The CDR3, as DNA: TGTGCCAGCAGTGGACAGTTCACTGAAGCTTTCTTT.

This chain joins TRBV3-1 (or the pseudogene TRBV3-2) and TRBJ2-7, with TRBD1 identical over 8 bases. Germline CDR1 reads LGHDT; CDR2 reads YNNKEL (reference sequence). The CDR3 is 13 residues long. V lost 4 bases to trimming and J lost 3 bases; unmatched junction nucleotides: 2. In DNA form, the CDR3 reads TGTGCCAGCAGCCCGACAGGGGTCTACGAGCAGTACTTC. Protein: CASSPTGVYEQYF.